This passage covers 19 T cell receptor beta chains from one sample sequenced in a study of T-cell reconstitution after alpha-beta-depleted transplantation in children. The library targeted TCRbeta and was prepared with unique molecular identifiers. TCRdb used MiXCR to reprocess the PCR reads, holding one entry per CDR3 protein. This sample has more than 100,000 distinct CDR3 sequences, with about 23% found just once. Source: PBMCs, mostly from graft donor cells, taken 180 days after TCRalphabeta/CD19-depleted stem cell transplant. The receptors stem from a male patient between 2 and 15 years old who had a stem cell transplant for chronic granulomatous disease, so the T cells may come from the graft donor.

This clonotype turned up a few times. The J gene is TRBJ2-4, the V gene TRBV10-3, with TRBD1 matching 7 bases. Looked up from germline, CDR1 is ENHRY and CDR2 is SYGVKD. Losses at the gene ends were 0 bases for V and 3 bases for J; bases not matched to a gene: 5. CDR3 length: 16 residues. The CDR3 here is CAISESQGPSKNIQYF. CDR3 bases: TGTGCCATCAGTGAGTCACAGGGGCCAAGCAAAAACATTCAGTACTTC.

V and J are TRBV6-1 and TRBJ2-7; 11 nucleotides line up with TRBD2. V trimming: 6 bases; J trimming: 9 bases; junction bases outside the gene matches: 7. The V gene's germline CDR1 is MNHNS and CDR2 SASEGT. The CDR3 is 13 amino acids. The CDR3, as DNA: TGTGCCAGCAGCCCACACGGGACTAGCGGGCAGTACTTC. Its protein is CASSPHGTSGQYF.

The V gene is TRBV27, the J gene TRBJ2-7; possible D gene TRBD2, 5 bases. This CDR3 is 16 amino acids long. The germline V and J ends were trimmed by 5 bases and 3 bases, with 20 bases remaining between them. Germline values: CDR1 MNHEY, CDR2 SMNVEV (reference sequence). The CDR3 DNA sequence: TGTGCCAGCAGTCGGGGTAGCCCTCACCCCCTCTACGAGCAGTACTTC. Translation: CASSRGSPHPLYEQYF.

This clonotype was observed at least ten times. The chain uses TRBV20-1 and TRBJ2-1, with D uncertain. Per the germline V gene, CDR1 is DFQATT and CDR2 is SNEGSKA (reference sequence). CDR3 length equals 15 residues. V lost 1 base and J 0 bases, leaving 10 bases between the germline ends. CDR3 nucleotides: TGCAGTGCTAGAGGGAGACTGTCCTCCTACAATGAGCAGTTCTTC. This sequence encodes CSARGRLSSYNEQFF.

This clonotype appeared a few times. The V and J genes are TRBV29-1 and TRBJ2-1, with D possibly being TRBD2 (6 bases). Germline CDR1 and CDR2: SQVTM and ANQGSEA. CDR3 length equals 13 residues. Trimming cost V 7 bases and J 10 bases, with 20 bases left between them. In nucleotides, the CDR3 is TGCAGCGCTGCTAGGAGTGGAGGGGCCGAGCAGTTCTTC. This sequence encodes CSAARSGGAEQFF.

CDR3 region: CASSQDQGRKTEAFF. DNA of the CDR3: TGTGCCAGCAGCCAAGACCAGGGAAGAAAAACTGAAGCTTTCTTT. The gene calls are TRBV3-1 and TRBJ1-1; the D gene is possibly TRBD1 (5 bases). CDR1 and CDR2 (germline): LGHDT, YNNKEL (reference sequence). Trimming removed 0 bases at V and 5 bases at J, with 13 bases between. CDR3 length: 15 residues.

This clonotype was picked up a small number of times. The rearrangement links TRBV12-3 or TRBV12-4 to TRBJ2-3; 9 bases are a match to TRBD2. The ends lost 1 base at V and 3 bases at J; junction bases unmatched: 11. This CDR3 contains 18 residues. CDR3 sequence reads: CASSLVAGGPVGTDTQYF. The CDR3 bases are TGTGCCAGCAGTTTAGTGGCGGGAGGGCCAGTAGGGACAGATACGCAGTATTTT.

There are many counts of this clonotype. The chain combines TRBV14 with TRBJ2-2; D gene unclear. In germline, CDR1 is SGHDN, CDR2 FVKESK. Trimming removed 3 bases at V and 4 bases at J, with 6 bases between. The CDR3 length is 13 residues. The CDR3 DNA is TGTGCCAGCAGCCAGGTTGGCACCGGGGAGCTGTTTTTT. It specifies CASSQVGTGELFF.

This chain links TRBV10-2 with TRBJ2-7; 9 bases map to TRBD1. CDR1 WSHSY and CDR2 SAAADI come from the germline V gene. The junction had 8 bases not matched to a gene; V was cut back by 6 bases and J by 2 bases. The CDR3 length is 15 residues. CDR3 coding DNA: TGCGCCAGCAGCGAGGGGACAGGGAATACCTACGAGCAGTACTTC. As protein: CASSEGTGNTYEQYF.

The chain couples TRBV5-1 to TRBJ2-7; D is possibly TRBD1 or TRBD2 (5 bases each). The V and J ends lost 0 bases and 3 bases respectively, with 13 bases between them. The CDR3 covers 15 residues. Germline-derived CDR1 and CDR2 are SGHRS and YFSETQ. This chain's CDR3 is CASSLVGTAVYEQYF. As DNA, the CDR3 is TGCGCCAGCAGCTTGGTTGGGACGGCCGTCTACGAGCAGTACTTC.

This clonotype came up a few times. This chain uses TRBV29-1 with TRBJ2-5, with 9 bases lining up with TRBD1. The germline CDR1 and CDR2 sequences are SQVTM and ANQGSEA. CDR3 length equals 19 residues. The trim removed 0 bases at V and 4 bases at J, leaving 18 bases unmatched. The DNA of the CDR3 is TGCAGCGTTGAAGATCGGCTAAAGGACAGGGGATCGGAAAGAGAGACCCAGTACTTC. This gives the protein CSVEDRLKDRGSERETQYF.

The chain combines TRBV12-3 or TRBV12-4 with TRBJ1-5; D gene uncertain. There are 15 residues in the CDR3. Trimming shortened V by 3 bases and J by 6 bases, and 15 bases separated the two germline ends. CDR3 sequence (DNA): TGTGCCAGCAGTTTCGGGCCATTAGCAAGTCAGCCCCAGCATTTT. This sequence encodes CASSFGPLASQPQHF.

This clonotype has only a few counts. V and J are TRBV12-3 or TRBV12-4 and TRBJ2-3; no definite D call. The CDR3 consists of 16 residues. The V gene lost 5 bases and the J gene lost 2 bases, with 17 bases spanning the gap. This CDR3 is CASSSALKGHTDTQYF. DNA for the CDR3: TGTGCCAGCAGTAGCGCCCTGAAGGGCCACACAGATACGCAGTATTTT.

This clonotype was seen at least ten times. The V call is TRBV12-3 or TRBV12-4, the J call TRBJ2-5; TRBD2 matches 8 bases. The CDR3 is made up of 13 amino acids. V shed 6 bases, J shed 5 bases, and the junction held 5 bases outside the gene matches. CDR3 DNA: TGTGCCAGCAGCGGATCGGGGGGGGAGACCCAGTACTTC. Encoded protein: CASSGSGGETQYF.

This clonotype has ten or more counts. The chain has TRBV12-3 or TRBV12-4 and TRBJ2-7, with a weak D call TRBD1 (5 bases). This CDR3 is built from 15 residues. Trimming removed 2 bases at V and 5 bases at J, with 16 bases between. CDR3 in DNA: TGTGCCAGCAGTTTAACCCGCGTCGACAGTCACGAGCAGTACTTC. Translation: CASSLTRVDSHEQYF.

Only a few counts were recorded for this clonotype. The chain employs TRBV12-3 or TRBV12-4 and TRBJ2-1, with D tentatively TRBD2 (5 bases). Trimming took off 1 base at V and 12 bases at J, with 16 bases between the two ends. The CDR3 is made up of 14 amino acids. This chain's CDR3 is CASSLGVATTSQFF. CDR3 bases: TGTGCCAGCAGTTTAGGGGTAGCGACCACATCGCAGTTCTTC.

The chain is built from TRBV5-1 and TRBJ2-5, with a weak D call TRBD1 (5 bases). The CDR3 is 17 residues long. CDR1 is SGHRS, CDR2 YFSETQ, per germline. The V end lost 4 bases, the J end lost 2 bases, and 21 bases lay between the germline ends. The CDR3 region has the DNA TGCGCCAGCAGCAGGGGTTGGTCTACCCTGGAACAAGAGACCCAGTACTTC. Protein: CASSRGWSTLEQETQYF.

This clonotype was detected ten times or more. The chain links TRBV29-1 to TRBJ2-1; TRBD1 matches at 11 bases. The V segment lost 7 bases and the J segment 8 bases; nucleotides outside the gene matches: 10. CDR1 and CDR2 from the germline V gene are SQVTM and ANQGSEA. The CDR3 is made up of 14 amino acids. CDR3 loop: CSAYPDRGLYEQFF. CDR3 DNA: TGCAGCGCCTATCCGGACAGGGGGCTCTATGAGCAGTTCTTC.

The chain uses TRBV15 and TRBJ2-3; possible D gene TRBD2, 5 bases. Trimming cost V 4 bases and J 2 bases, with 10 bases left between them. Germline V gene sequence: CDR1 LNHNV, CDR2 YYDKDF (reference sequence). CDR3 length equals 14 residues. The DNA of the CDR3 is TGTGCCACCAGCAACGAGGGATACACAGATACGCAGTATTTT. It translates to CATSNEGYTDTQYF.